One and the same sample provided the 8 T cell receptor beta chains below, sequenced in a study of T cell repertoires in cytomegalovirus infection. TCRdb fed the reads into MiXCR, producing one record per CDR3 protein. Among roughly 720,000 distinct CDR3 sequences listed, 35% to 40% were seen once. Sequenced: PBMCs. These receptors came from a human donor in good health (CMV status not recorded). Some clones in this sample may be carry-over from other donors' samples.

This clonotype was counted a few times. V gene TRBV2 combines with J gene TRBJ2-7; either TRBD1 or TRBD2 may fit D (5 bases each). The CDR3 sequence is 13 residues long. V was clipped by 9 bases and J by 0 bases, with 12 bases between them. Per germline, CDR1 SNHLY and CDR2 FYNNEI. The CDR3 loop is CASWDGYSYEQYF. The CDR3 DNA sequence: TGTGCCAGTTGGGACGGTTACTCCTACGAGCAGTACTTC.

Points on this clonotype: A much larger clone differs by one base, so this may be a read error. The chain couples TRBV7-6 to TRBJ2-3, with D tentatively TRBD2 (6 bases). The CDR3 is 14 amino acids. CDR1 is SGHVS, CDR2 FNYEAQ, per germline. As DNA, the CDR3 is TGTGCCAGCAGCATCGGACTACACACAGAGACGCAGTATTTT. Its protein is CASSIGLHTETQYF.

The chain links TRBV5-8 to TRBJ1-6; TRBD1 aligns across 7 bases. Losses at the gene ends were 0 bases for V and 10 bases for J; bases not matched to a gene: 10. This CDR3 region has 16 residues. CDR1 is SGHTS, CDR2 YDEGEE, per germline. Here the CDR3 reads CASSLEGAGVGSPLHF. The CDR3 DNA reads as TGTGCCAGCAGCTTGGAGGGGGCAGGGGTAGGGTCACCCCTCCACTTT.

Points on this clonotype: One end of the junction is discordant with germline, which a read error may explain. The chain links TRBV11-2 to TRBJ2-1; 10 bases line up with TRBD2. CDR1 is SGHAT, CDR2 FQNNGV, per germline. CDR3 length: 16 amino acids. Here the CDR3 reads CASSSPSGSSYNEPFF. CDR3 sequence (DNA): TGTGCCAGCAGCTCGCCTAGCGGGAGCTCCTACAATGAGCCGTTCTTC.

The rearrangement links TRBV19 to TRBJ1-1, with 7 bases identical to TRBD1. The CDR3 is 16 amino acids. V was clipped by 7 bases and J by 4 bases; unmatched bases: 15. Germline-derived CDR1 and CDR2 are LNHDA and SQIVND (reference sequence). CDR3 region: CASIPPGRGSGTEAFF. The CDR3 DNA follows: TGTGCCAGTATCCCACCGGGCAGGGGGTCTGGCACTGAAGCTTTCTTT.

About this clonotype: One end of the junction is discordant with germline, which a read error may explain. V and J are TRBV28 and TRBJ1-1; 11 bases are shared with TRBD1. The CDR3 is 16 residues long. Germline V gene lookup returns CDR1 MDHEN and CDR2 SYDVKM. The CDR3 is CASSFLGTGGSSEACF. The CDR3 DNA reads TGTGCCAGCAGTTTTTTGGGGACAGGGGGGTCCTCTGAAGCTTGCTTT. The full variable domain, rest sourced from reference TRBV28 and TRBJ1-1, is DVKVTQSSRYLVKRTGEKVFLECVQDMDHENMFWYRQDPGLGLRLIYFSYDVKMKEKGDIPEGYSVSREKKERFSLILESASTNQTSMYLCASSFLGTGGSSEACFGQGTRLTVV.

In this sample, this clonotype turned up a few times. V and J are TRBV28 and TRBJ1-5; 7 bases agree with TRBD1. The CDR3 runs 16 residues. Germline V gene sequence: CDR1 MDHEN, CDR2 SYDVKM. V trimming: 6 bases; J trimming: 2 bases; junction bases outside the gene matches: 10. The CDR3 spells CASSKFQGVGNQPQHF. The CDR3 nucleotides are TGTGCCAGCAGCAAATTCCAGGGGGTTGGCAATCAGCCCCAGCATTTT.

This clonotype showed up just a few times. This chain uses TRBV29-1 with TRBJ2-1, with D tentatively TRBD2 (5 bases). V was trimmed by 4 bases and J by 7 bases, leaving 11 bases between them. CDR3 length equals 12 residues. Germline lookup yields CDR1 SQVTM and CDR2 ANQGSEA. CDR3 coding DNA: TGCAGCGTTGCCGCCGGAGGTAATGAGCAGTTCTTC. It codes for CSVAAGGNEQFF.